Listed here is a single TCR beta chain. This record belongs to a study of blood T cell repertoires in COVID-19. Study information: Samples taken during acute and convalescent COVID-19 were collected in the United States, Italy and Spain.

The V segment lost 5 bases and the J segment 3 bases; nucleotides outside the gene matches: 12. Germline lookup yields CDR1 SGHRS and CDR2 YFSETQ. The CDR3 totals 17 residues. Participants' own reports of clinical history determined their cohort assignment. In the original analysis: Cell counts per sample came from amplifying reference gene primers. TCRdb's copy holds only in-frame clones and misses some; the assay was immunoSEQ multiplex PCR. That table furnishes V, J and clone size, whereas the DNA furnished D and trimming. The profile shows fewer than 200,000 clones, around 90% of them singletons. V gene TRBV5-1 combines with J gene TRBJ2-7; 12 nucleotides agree with TRBD2. This receptor was taken from a woman under 30 who had recovered from COVID-19. The sample consisted of PBMCs or T cells enriched from blood (not recorded which). The CDR3, as DNA: TGCGCCAGCAGGGTAAACCTAGCGGGAGGGACGGGCTACGAGCAGTACTTC. Amino acid sequence: CASRVNLAGGTGYEQYF.